The 2 T cell receptor beta chains below all came from one sample that was sequenced in a study of neurological immune-mediated disorders. One entry per CDR3 protein results from TCRdb running MiXCR on the 5' RACE reads. The sample comprises about 70,000 distinct CDR3 sequences, around 4.8% of which are singletons, and about 2% rests with the top ten. Sequenced: PBMCs. These receptors originate from a woman in her seventies with multiple sclerosis.

This chain uses TRBV5-1 with TRBJ2-1, with D possibly TRBD1 on 6 matching bases. The V end lost 4 bases, the J end lost 8 bases, and 19 bases lay between the germline ends. There are 15 residues in the CDR3. CDR1 is SGHRS, CDR2 YFSETQ, per germline. The CDR3: CASSPGTYVDDEQFF. The CDR3 bases are TGCGCCAGCAGCCCCGGGACATATGTTGACGATGAGCAGTTCTTC.

This clonotype was recorded at least ten times. The rearrangement joins TRBV12-3 or TRBV12-4 to TRBJ1-2; possible D gene TRBD1, 5 bases. This CDR3 region has 12 residues. Trimming shortened V by 3 bases and J by 7 bases, and 9 bases separated the two germline ends. The CDR3 loop is CASSLGLAGYTF. The CDR3 coding sequence is TGTGCCAGCAGTTTGGGGCTTGCTGGCTACACCTTC.